This section outlines one TCR beta chain sequence together with its context. Antigen: not known. This specimen comes from a study of beta chain features in type 1 diabetes. Study-wide context: Over all samples combined, about 99,000,000 sorted cells were examined.

Study outcomes and limitations: The question of HLA type influencing TCRB rearrangement was one that remained unresolved here. All four CD4+ subsets of Type 1 diabetes patients contained TCRB CDR3s that were moderately but significantly shorter.

Reverse transcribing all isolated RNA meant expressed TCRB transcripts were sequenced. Profiling relied on immunoSEQ multiplex PCR, and the TCRdb table lists in-frame clones only, not all of them. This sample has hundreds of thousands of clones, with 15% to 20% found just once. Germline values: CDR1 SGHRS, CDR2 YFSETQ. There are 15 residues in the CDR3. Between the trimmed V and J ends, which lost 4 bases and 2 bases, there was a span of 15 bases. The rearrangement uses TRBV5-1 and TRBJ1-2; maybe TRBD1 (6 bases). This TCR was sampled from a woman between 18 and 29 years old in good health. Sequenced material: naive CD4+ T cells from blood. The chain's CDR3 is CASSRPGTRNYGYTF. In DNA, the CDR3 is TGCGCCAGCAGCCGTCCCGGGACAAGGAACTATGGCTACACCTTC.